Following are 10 T cell receptor beta chains from one sample sequenced in a study of CD4+ T cells in melanoma. TCRdb keeps only in-frame clones here, not all; method: immunoSEQ multiplex PCR. This sample carries 9,900 or so clones, around 84% of them seen once, and the ten largest clones take 20% to 25%. The sample taken for sequencing was cells from a culture (not recorded whether cultured in vitro). All receptors derive from a human donor with melanoma.

The V gene is TRBV7-9, the J gene TRBJ2-3, with 9 nucleotides matching TRBD1. Per the germline V gene, CDR1 is SEHNR and CDR2 is FQNEAQ (reference sequence). The CDR3 runs to 15 residues. The V gene end was trimmed by 6 bases and the J gene end by 6 bases; junction bases not matched to a gene: 10. DNA of the CDR3: TGTGCCAGCAGACCGACAGGGGGAAACATGGATACGCAGTATTTT. Its translation is CASRPTGGNMDTQYF.

This clone has only a few counts. This CDR3 is CASSSTGTENGYTF. The CDR3 bases are TGTGCCAGCAGCTCTACCGGGACGGAAAATGGCTACACCTTC. This chain links TRBV7-9 with TRBJ1-2, with D possibly being TRBD1 (5 bases). CDR1 SEHNR and CDR2 FQNEAQ come from the germline V gene (reference sequence). With 4 bases removed from V and 6 bases from J, the gap between germline ends came to 15 bases. The CDR3 totals 14 residues. Using reference TRBV7-9 and TRBJ1-2 for the parts outside the CDR3, the full variable domain is DTGVSQNPRHKITKRGQNVTFRCDPISEHNRLYWYRQTLGQGPEFLTYFQNEAQLEKSRLLSDRFSAERPKGSFSTLEIQRTEQGDSAMYLCASSSTGTENGYTFGSGTRLTVV.

The chain joins TRBV7-3 to TRBJ1-1; no clear D. This CDR3 contains 13 residues. Looked up from germline, CDR1 is SGHTA and CDR2 is FQGTGA. The ends were cut back, 5 bases at V and 4 bases at J, with 11 bases in the middle. CDR3 coding DNA: TGTGCCAGCAGCCTAAAAGTAGGCACTGAAGCTTTCTTT. Protein sequence: CASSLKVGTEAFF.

This chain links TRBV5-1 with TRBJ1-1, with a weak D call TRBD1 (6 bases). Trimming pared 2 bases from V and 4 bases from J, leaving 12 bases between. The CDR3 length is 14 residues. CDR1 and CDR2 (germline): SGHRS, YFSETQ. CDR3 sequence reads: CASSLRGGFTEAFF. The DNA of the CDR3 is TGCGCCAGCAGCTTAAGGGGGGGTTTCACTGAAGCTTTCTTT. Full variable domain (rest looked up from reference TRBV5-1 and TRBJ1-1): KAGVTQTPRYLIKTRGQQVTLSCSPISGHRSVSWYQQTPGQGLQFLFEYFSETQRNKGNFPGRFSGRQFSNSRSEMNVSTLELGDSALYLCASSLRGGFTEAFFGQGTRLTVV.

CDR3 loop: CASMFAGRGYGYTF. The CDR3 DNA reads as TGTGCCAGCATGTTTGCGGGGCGCGGGTATGGCTACACCTTC. V and J are TRBV13 and TRBJ1-2; tentatively, D is TRBD1 (5 bases). The germline CDR1 and CDR2 sequences are PRHDT and FYEKMQ (reference sequence). This CDR3 is 14 amino acids long. The V gene lost 7 bases and the J gene lost 5 bases, with 17 bases spanning the gap.

The V call is TRBV5-1, the J call TRBJ1-6; the D gene is possibly TRBD1 (5 bases). The germline gives CDR1 SGHRS, CDR2 YFSETQ. Trimming removed 6 bases from V and 7 bases from J, with 17 bases in between. The CDR3 loop spans 15 amino acids. In DNA, the CDR3 is TGCGCCAGCACCGAGGGGAGCGGGAACAATTCACCCCTCCACTTT. It codes for CASTEGSGNNSPLHF.

This chain joins TRBV7-9 and TRBJ1-4; D remains ambiguous. With 2 bases removed from V and 8 bases from J, the gap between germline ends came to 12 bases. The CDR3 contains 14 residues. The germline V gene encodes CDR1 SEHNR and CDR2 FQNEAQ (reference sequence). CDR3 sequence reads: CASSLIGLGEKLFF. The CDR3 DNA follows: TGTGCCAGCAGCTTAATTGGCCTGGGGGAAAAACTGTTTTTT.

The chain is built from TRBV19 and TRBJ1-1; D may be TRBD1 (6 bases). The CDR3 spans 14 residues. The germline V and J ends were trimmed by 7 bases and 4 bases, with 16 bases remaining between them. Germline V gene lookup returns CDR1 LNHDA and CDR2 SQIVND (reference sequence). As DNA, the CDR3 is TGTGCCAGTACACTTCTACAGGGACGCACTGAAGCTTTCTTT. Protein product: CASTLLQGRTEAFF.

In the case of this clone: The junction shows a germline mismatch at one end, possibly a read error. The chain joins TRBV2 to TRBJ1-1; no clear D. Germline CDR1 SNHLY, CDR2 FYNNEI. This CDR3 has 11 amino acids. CDR3: CASSFNTEAFF. The CDR3 DNA follows: TGTGCCAGCAGTTTCAACACGGAAGCTTTCTTT.

This clone has only one observation. The chain links TRBV2 to TRBJ2-1; 9 bases agree with TRBD2. The J segment lost 9 bases and the V segment lost 8 bases, leaving 11 bases of the junction unmatched. Germline lookup yields CDR1 SNHLY and CDR2 FYNNEI. CDR3 size: 14 residues. CDR3 in DNA: TGTGCCAGCCGCCGACTAGCGGATGGGGGTGAGCAGTTCTTC. Protein sequence: CASRRLADGGEQFF.